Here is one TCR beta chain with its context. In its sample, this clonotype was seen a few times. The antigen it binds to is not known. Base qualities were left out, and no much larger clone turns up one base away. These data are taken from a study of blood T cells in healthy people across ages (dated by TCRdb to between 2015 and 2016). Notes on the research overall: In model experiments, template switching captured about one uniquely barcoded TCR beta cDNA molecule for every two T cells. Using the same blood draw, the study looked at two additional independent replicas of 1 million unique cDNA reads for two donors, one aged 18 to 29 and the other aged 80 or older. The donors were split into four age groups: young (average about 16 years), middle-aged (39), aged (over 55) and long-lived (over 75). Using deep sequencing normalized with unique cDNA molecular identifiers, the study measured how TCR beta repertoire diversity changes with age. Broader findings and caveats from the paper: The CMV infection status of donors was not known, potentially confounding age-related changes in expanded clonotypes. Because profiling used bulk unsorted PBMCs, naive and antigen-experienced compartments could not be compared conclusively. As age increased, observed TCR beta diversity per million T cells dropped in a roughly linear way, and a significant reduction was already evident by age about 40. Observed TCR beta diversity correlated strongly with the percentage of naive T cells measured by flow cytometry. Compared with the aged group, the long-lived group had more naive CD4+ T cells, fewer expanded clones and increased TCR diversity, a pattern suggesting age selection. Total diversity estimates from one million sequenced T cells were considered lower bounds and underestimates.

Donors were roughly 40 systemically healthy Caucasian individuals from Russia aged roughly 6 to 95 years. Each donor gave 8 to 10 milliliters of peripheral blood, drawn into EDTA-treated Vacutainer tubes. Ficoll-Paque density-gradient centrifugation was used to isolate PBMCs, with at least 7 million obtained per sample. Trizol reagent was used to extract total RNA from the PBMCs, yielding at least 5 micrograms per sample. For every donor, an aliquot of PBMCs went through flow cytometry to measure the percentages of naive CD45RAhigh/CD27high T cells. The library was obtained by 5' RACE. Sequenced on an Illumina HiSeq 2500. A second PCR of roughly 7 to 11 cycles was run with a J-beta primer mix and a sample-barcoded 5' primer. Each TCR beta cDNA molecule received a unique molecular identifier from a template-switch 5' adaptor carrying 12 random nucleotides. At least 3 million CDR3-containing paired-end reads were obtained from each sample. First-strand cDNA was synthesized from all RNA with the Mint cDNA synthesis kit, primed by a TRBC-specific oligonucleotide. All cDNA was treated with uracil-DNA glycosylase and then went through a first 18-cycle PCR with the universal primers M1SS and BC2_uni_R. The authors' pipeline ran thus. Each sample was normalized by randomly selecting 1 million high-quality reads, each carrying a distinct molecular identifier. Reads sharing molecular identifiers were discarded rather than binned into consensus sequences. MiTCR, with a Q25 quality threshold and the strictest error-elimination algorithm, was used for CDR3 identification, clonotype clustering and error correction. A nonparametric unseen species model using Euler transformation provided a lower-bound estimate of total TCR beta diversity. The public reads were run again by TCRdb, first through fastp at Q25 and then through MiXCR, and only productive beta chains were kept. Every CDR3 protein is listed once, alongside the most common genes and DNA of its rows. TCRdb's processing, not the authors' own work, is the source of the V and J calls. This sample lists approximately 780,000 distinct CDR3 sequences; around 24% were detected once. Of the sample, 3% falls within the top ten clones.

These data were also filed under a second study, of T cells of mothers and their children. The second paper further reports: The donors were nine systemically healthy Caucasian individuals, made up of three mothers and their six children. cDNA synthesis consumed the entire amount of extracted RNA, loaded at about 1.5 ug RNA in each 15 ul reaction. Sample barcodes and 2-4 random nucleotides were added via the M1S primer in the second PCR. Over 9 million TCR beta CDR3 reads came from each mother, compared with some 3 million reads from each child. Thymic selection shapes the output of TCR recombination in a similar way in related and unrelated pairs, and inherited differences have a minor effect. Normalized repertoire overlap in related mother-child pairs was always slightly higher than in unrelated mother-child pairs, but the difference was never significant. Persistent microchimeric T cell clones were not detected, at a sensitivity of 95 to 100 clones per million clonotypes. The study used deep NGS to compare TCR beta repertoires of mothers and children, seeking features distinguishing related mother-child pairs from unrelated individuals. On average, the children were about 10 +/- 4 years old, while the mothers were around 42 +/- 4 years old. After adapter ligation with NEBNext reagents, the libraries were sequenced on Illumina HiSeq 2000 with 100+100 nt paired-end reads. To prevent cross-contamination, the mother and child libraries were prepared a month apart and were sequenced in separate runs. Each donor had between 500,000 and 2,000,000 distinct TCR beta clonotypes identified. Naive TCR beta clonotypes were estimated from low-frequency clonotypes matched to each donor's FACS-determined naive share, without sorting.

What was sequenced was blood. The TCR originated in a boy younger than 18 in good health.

The DNA sequence follows: TGTGCCACCAGCAGTAATATGGGGGACTCCAGCAATGAGCAGTTCTTC. The resulting protein is CATSSNMGDSSNEQFF. The chain couples TRBV15 to TRBJ2-1; a tentative D call is TRBD2 (6 bases match). The CDR3 has 16 amino acids, counting the end cysteine and phenylalanine. Only the CDR3 DNA stays, 48 bases, in frame from base 1. CDR1 is given as LNHNV and CDR2 as YYDKDF, both from the germline V gene (reference sequence). V lost 3 bases and J lost 6 bases; the stretch between them is 18 bases long.